Listed below are T cell receptor beta chains from one sample, sequenced in a study of regulatory T cells in long-lasting Graves disease. TCRdb used MiXCR to reprocess the multiplex PCR reads, holding one entry per CDR3 protein. The data show roughly 440,000 distinct CDR3 sequences, about a sixth seen once. This same sample was also taken into another study, of T cells in Graves' hyperthyroidism and ophthalmopathy.

The specimen was peripheral blood mononuclear cells (PBMCs), collected at new diagnosis, from a patient treated with antithyroid drugs. The source is a woman between 18 and 29 years old with Graves disease. Both conserved end residues are part of each CDR3. Each record gives: J gene, clone size, V gene, D gene, CDR3 DNA, CDR3 protein. The D gene is left open where the match is weak. Only part of the rows carry a size: once, few, many, or a class if the clone is expanded.

TRBJ2-3 many TRBV11-2 . TGTGCCAGCACCCCCGTGCGGAGTTACACGCAGTATTTT CASTPVRSYTQYF
TRBJ1-6 many TRBV27 . TGTGCCAGCAGTTTTAGCGGGGGTGATTCACCCCTCCACTTT CASSFSGGDSPLHF
TRBJ2-7 once TRBV28 TRBD1 TGTGCCAGCAGTTTCGCCGGGACAGGGTGGTACGAGCAGTACTTC CASSFAGTGWYEQYF
TRBJ1-1 . TRBV2 TRBD1 TGTGCCAGCACGATAGGACAGGGTATGCCTGAAGCTTTCTTT CASTIGQGMPEAFF
TRBJ1-4 . TRBV7-9 . TGTGCCAGCACTCAACCCCGGGGGGCCGTTAATGAAAAACTGTTTTTT CASTQPRGAVNEKLFF
TRBJ2-7 many TRBV27 TRBD1 TGTGCCAGCAGTTTGGGACAGTTCTACGAGCAGTACTTC CASSLGQFYEQYF
TRBJ2-7 many TRBV29-1 . TGCAGCGTTTCGGACAGATACTACGAGCAGTACTTC CSVSDRYYEQYF
TRBJ2-5 many TRBV7-9 . TGTGCCAGCAGCTCGTTACTAGAGGGAGGACAAGAGACCCAGTACTTC CASSSLLEGGQETQYF
TRBJ1-5 . TRBV6-1 . TGTGCCAGCAGTGACAGGGTATGGCAGCCCCAGCATTTT CASSDRVWQPQHF
TRBJ2-2 . TRBV6-2/TRBV6-3 . TGTGCCAGCAGTTCCCCCAGGGGAGACACCGGGGAGCTGTTTTTT CASSSPRGDTGELFF
TRBJ2-5 . TRBV24-1 TRBD1 TGTGCCACCCGTGGGACAGGGGAAGAGACCCAGTACTTC CATRGTGEETQYF
TRBJ1-1 many TRBV11-3 . TGTGCCAGCAGCTTCAGGGCGTGGACTGAAGCTTTCTTT CASSFRAWTEAFF
TRBJ2-5 . TRBV27 . TGTGCCAGCGGTCCCTTTTTAGGGAGTCTAGAGACCCAGTACTTC CASGPFLGSLETQYF
TRBJ1-5 . TRBV19 . TGTGCCAGTAGTATCCGGGTGTACCAGCCCCAGCATTTT CASSIRVYQPQHF
TRBJ2-5 . TRBV7-3 . TGTGCCAGCAGCCCCCCTAACGCAGAGACCCAGTACTTC CASSPPNAETQYF
TRBJ1-5 few TRBV6-5 TRBD1 TGTGCCAGCAGTTTGGACAGGATTAATCAGCCCCAGCATTTT CASSLDRINQPQHF
TRBJ2-1 many TRBV20-1 TRBD2 TGCAGTGCTGGACTGACTAGCGGGAGGGTCTCCTACAATGAGCAGTTCTTC CSAGLTSGRVSYNEQFF
TRBJ2-1 few TRBV6-1 . TGTGCCAGCAGTGAAGCCCACCTAGGACGACGGTTCTTC CASSEAHLGRRFF
TRBJ2-1 . TRBV30 TRBD2 TGTGCCGGGGGGGTTAGCACTAGTACGTTCGATGAGCAGTTCTTC CAGGVSTSTFDEQFF
TRBJ2-7 many TRBV5-1 TRBD1 TGCGCCAGCAGCAGCAGACAGGGAGTCCACGAGCAGTACTTC CASSSRQGVHEQYF
TRBJ2-1 many TRBV2 . TGTGCCAGCAGTTTAGCGAAATACAATGAGCAGTTCTTC CASSLAKYNEQFF
TRBJ2-4 . TRBV3-1 TRBD2 TGTGCCAGCAGCCAAGGGACTAGCGGGAGGGTGAACATTCAGTACTTC CASSQGTSGRVNIQYF
TRBJ1-5 many TRBV7-2 . TGTGCCAGCACCTCTGGATGGCAGCCCCAGCATTTT CASTSGWQPQHF
TRBJ2-5 many TRBV11-2 TRBD2 TGTGCCAGCAGCGAAGTAGCGGGAGAGGGGGAGACCCAGTACTTC CASSEVAGEGETQYF
TRBJ2-7 . TRBV29-1 . TGCAGCGTTGAAGATCCCAGCTACGAGCAGTACTTC CSVEDPSYEQYF
TRBJ1-5 . TRBV7-9 . TGTGCCAGCAGCGGGGCCAATCAGCCCCAGCATTTT CASSGANQPQHF
TRBJ2-1 many TRBV28 TRBD2 TGTGCCAGCCAAGGACTAGCGGGAGGGAGCAATGAGCAGTTCTTC CASQGLAGGSNEQFF
TRBJ1-1 many TRBV6-1 TRBD1 TGTGCCAGCAGACCGCGGACAGGGGGAGTAGACACTGAAGCTTTCTTT CASRPRTGGVDTEAFF
TRBJ2-7 . TRBV19 . TGTGCCAGTGCGGGACAGCCTAACTCCTACGAGCAGTACTTC CASAGQPNSYEQYF
TRBJ1-1 few TRBV19 . TGTGCCAGTACCCGAAGGAACACTGAAGCTTTCTTT CASTRRNTEAFF
TRBJ2-7 many TRBV20-1 TRBD2 TGCAGTGCTAACGGGAGGAATTCCTACGAGCAGTACTTC CSANGRNSYEQYF
TRBJ2-5 few TRBV28 TRBD1 TGTGCCAGCAGTTTATCTGACAGGGGCCGGGGGACCCAGTACTTC CASSLSDRGRGTQYF
TRBJ2-5 many TRBV29-1 . TGCAGCGTTGTTCTGGGGCCTGGGGAGACCCAGTACTTC CSVVLGPGETQYF
TRBJ2-7 . TRBV6-1 . TGTGCCAGCAGTGTGCCGGGCTCTTACGAGCAGTACTTC CASSVPGSYEQYF
TRBJ1-2 . TRBV20-1 . TGCAGTGCTGCTAAGGACACCAACTATGGCTACACCTTC CSAAKDTNYGYTF
TRBJ2-3 many TRBV7-9 . TGTGCCAGCAGCTTTCTAGCAGGGGAGGCTGATACGCAGTATTTT CASSFLAGEADTQYF
TRBJ2-7 many TRBV7-6 . TGTGCCAGCAGCTTAGATGCCGAGAGGGCCTACGAGCAGTACTTC CASSLDAERAYEQYF
TRBJ1-1 many TRBV28 . TGTGCCAGCAGCATTCTCCAGGGGCAATTTTTGAACACTGAAGCTTTCTTT CASSILQGQFLNTEAFF
TRBJ1-5 . TRBV29-1 TRBD1 TGCAGCGTCCAGGGACAGATAAATCAGCCCCAGCATTTT CSVQGQINQPQHF
TRBJ2-3 few TRBV11-2 . TGTGCCAGCAGTGGTAGAGATACGCAGTATTTT CASSGRDTQYF
TRBJ1-4 . TRBV29-1 TRBD1 TGCAGCGTTGAGGACAGGGGAGAAAAACTGTTTTTT CSVEDRGEKLFF
TRBJ2-5 . TRBV4-1 TRBD2 TGCGCCAGCAGCCGGGAGGGACTAGCGGGACAAGGCCAAGAGACCCAGTACTTC CASSREGLAGQGQETQYF
TRBJ2-1 many TRBV6-2/TRBV6-3 TRBD2 TGTGCCAGCAGTTACGTGTCTAGCGGGAGAATTTTGGGGGGTCTGGATGAGCAGTTCTTC CASSYVSSGRILGGLDEQFF
TRBJ2-3 . TRBV19 TRBD2 TGTGCCAGTAGTGAACTAGCGGCTAGCACAGATACGCAGTATTTT CASSELAASTDTQYF
TRBJ1-5 . TRBV9 . TGTGCCAGTGCGCAGGGAAGTGATCAGCCCCAGCATTTT CASAQGSDQPQHF
TRBJ2-7 many TRBV7-2 TRBD1 TGTGCCAGCAGCTTAAGCTCGGGACAGGGCTACGAGCAGTACTTC CASSLSSGQGYEQYF
TRBJ2-5 few TRBV18 . TGTGCCAGCTCACCAGATTTGGTAGAGACCCAGTACTTC CASSPDLVETQYF
TRBJ2-3 many TRBV27 . TGTGCCAGCAGTAAGCTTCTCCGGGACGGTGAAGATACGCAGTATTTT CASSKLLRDGEDTQYF
TRBJ2-1 many TRBV28 . TGTGCCAGCAGTACGAGCGTGAAGCAGTTCTTC CASSTSVKQFF
TRBJ2-1 many TRBV27 . TGTGCCAGCAGTTTATTTTCCACGCACAATGAGCAGTTCTTC CASSLFSTHNEQFF
TRBJ2-1 . TRBV20-1 . TGCAGTGCTAGTCCGTCTTACAATGAGCAGTTCTTC CSASPSYNEQFF
TRBJ2-2 . TRBV7-9 TRBD2 TGTGCCAGCAGCTTACGGAGCGGGAGCGGGGTCGGGGAGCTGTTTTTT CASSLRSGSGVGELFF
TRBJ2-7 . TRBV6-2/TRBV6-3 TRBD2 TGTGCCAGCAGTCTACAGCGGGAGGGCCTTCTAACCTACGAGCAGTACTTC CASSLQREGLLTYEQYF